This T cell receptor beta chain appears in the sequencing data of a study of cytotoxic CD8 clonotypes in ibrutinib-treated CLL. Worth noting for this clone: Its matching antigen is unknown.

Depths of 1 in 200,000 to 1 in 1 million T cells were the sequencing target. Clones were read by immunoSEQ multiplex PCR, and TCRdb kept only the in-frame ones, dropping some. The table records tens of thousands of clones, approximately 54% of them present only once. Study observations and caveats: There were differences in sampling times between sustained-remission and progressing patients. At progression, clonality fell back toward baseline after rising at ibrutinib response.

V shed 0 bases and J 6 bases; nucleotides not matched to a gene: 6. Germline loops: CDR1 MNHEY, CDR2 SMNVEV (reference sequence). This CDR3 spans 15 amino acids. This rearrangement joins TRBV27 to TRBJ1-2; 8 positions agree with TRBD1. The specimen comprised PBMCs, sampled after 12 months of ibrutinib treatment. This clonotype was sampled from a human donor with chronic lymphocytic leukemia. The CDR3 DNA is TGTGCCAGCAGTTTATCCCCGACAGGGGCCGATGGCTACACCTTC. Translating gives CASSLSPTGADGYTF.